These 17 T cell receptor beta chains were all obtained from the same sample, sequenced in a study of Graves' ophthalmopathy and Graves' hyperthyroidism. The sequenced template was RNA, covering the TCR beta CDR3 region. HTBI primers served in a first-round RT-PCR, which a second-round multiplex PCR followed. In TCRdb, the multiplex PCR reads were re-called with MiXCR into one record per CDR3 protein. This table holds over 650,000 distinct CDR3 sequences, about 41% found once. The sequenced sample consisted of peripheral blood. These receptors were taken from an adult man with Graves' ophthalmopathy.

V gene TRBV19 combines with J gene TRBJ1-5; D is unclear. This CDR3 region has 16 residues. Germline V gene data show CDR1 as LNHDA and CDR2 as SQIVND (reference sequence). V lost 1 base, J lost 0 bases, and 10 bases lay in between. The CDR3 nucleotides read TGTGCCAGTAGTATAGGTGAGATTTATAGCAATCAGCCCCAGCATTTT. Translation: CASSIGEIYSNQPQHF.

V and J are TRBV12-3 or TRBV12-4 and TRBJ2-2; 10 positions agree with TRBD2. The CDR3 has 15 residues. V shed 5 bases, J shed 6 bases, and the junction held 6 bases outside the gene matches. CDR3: CASSAAGGPSGELFF. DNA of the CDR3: TGTGCCAGCAGTGCAGCGGGAGGGCCTTCCGGGGAGCTGTTTTTT.

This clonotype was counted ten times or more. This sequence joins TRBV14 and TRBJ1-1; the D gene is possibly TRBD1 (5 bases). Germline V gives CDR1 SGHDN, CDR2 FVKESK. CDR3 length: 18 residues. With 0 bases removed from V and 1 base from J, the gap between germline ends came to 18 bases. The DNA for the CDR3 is TGTGCCAGCAGCCAAGATCTTGCAGGGTTTGGGCAGAACACTGAAGCTTTCTTT. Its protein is CASSQDLAGFGQNTEAFF. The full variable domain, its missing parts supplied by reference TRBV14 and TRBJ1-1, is EAGVTQFPSHSVIEKGQTVTLRCDPISGHDNLYWYRRVMGKEIKFLLHFVKESKQDESGMPNNRFLAERTGGTYSTLKVQPAELEDSGVYFCASSQDLAGFGQNTEAFFGQGTRLTVV.

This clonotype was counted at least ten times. The CDR3 region has the DNA TGTGCCAGCAGTTTCCGACAAGCTAACTATGGCTACACCTTC. It encodes CASSFRQANYGYTF. The V gene is TRBV12-3 or TRBV12-4, the J gene TRBJ1-2; no definite D call. This CDR3 region has 14 residues. The V end lost 3 bases, the J end lost 0 bases, and 8 bases lay between the germline ends.

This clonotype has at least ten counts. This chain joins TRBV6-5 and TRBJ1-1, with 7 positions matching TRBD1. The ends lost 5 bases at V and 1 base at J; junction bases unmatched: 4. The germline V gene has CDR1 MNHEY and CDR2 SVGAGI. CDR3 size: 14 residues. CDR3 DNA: TGTGCCAGCAGTCCGGGACAGAAGAACACTGAAGCTTTCTTT. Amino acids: CASSPGQKNTEAFF.

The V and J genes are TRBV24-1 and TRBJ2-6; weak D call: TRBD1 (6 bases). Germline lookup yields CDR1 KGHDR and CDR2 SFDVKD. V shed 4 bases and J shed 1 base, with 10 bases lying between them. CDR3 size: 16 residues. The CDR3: CATSEGRGSGANVLTF. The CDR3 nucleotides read TGTGCCACCAGTGAAGGCAGGGGATCTGGGGCCAACGTCCTGACTTTC.

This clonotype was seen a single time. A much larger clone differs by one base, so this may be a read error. CDR3 sequence: CATSDSQGALTGELFF. CDR3 coding DNA: TGTGCCACCAGTGATTCGCAGGGGGCTCTCACCGGGGAGCTGTTTTTT. V and J are TRBV24-1 and TRBJ2-2; 8 bases fit TRBD1. The CDR3 is 16 amino acids. The germline CDR1 and CDR2 sequences are KGHDR and SFDVKD. V dropped 2 bases and J dropped 4; count of bases not matched to a gene: 5.

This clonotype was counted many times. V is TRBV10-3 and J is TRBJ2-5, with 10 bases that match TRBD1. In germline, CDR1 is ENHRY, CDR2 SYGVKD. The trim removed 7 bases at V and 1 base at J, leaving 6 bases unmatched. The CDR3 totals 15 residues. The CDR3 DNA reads TGTGCCATCAAGGGGACAGGGGATTTCCAAGAGACCCAGTACTTC. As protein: CAIKGTGDFQETQYF.

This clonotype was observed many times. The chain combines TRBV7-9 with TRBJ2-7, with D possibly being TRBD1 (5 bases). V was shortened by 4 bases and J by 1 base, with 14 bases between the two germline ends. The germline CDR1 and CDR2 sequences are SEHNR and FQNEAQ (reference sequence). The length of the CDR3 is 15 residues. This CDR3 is CASSSRTSSSYEQYF. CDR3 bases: TGTGCCAGCAGCTCCCGGACATCTTCTTCCTACGAGCAGTACTTC.

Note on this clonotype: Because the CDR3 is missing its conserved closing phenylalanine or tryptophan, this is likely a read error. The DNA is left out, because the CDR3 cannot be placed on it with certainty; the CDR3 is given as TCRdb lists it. The CDR3 sequence is CASSLGEDSHY. The chain is built from TRBV7-9 and TRBJ1-4; the D call of TRBD1 is as the table states it, not checked on the DNA. The CDR3 has 11 amino acids, counting both end residues. CDR1 and CDR2 (germline): SEHNR, FQNEAQ (reference sequence).

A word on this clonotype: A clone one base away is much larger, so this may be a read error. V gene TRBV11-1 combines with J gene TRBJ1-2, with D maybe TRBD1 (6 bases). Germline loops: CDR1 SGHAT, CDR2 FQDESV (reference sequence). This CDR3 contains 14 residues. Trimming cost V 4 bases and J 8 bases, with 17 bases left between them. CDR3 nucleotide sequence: TGTGCCAGCAGCTCCCAGGACAGTCCGTTCGGCTACACCTTC. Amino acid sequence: CASSSQDSPFGYTF.

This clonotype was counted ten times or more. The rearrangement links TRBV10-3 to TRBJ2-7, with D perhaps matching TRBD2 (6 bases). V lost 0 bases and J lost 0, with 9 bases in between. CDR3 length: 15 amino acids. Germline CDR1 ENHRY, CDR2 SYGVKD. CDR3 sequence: CAISESLTSSYEQYF. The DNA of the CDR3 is TGTGCCATCAGTGAGTCGCTGACTAGCTCCTACGAGCAGTACTTC.

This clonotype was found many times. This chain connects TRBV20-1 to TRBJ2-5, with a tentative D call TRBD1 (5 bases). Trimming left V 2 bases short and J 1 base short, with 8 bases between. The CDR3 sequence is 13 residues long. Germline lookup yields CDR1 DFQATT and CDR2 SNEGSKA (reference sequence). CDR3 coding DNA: TGCAGTGCTAGAAAGACAGCCCAAGAGACCCAGTACTTC. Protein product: CSARKTAQETQYF.

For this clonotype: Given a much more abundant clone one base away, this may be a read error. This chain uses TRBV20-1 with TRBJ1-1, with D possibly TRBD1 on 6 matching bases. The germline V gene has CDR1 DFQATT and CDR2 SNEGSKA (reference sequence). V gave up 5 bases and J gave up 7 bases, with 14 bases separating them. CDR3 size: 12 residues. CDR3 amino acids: CSALQGRGEAFF. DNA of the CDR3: TGCAGTGCTTTACAGGGTAGGGGTGAAGCTTTCTTT.

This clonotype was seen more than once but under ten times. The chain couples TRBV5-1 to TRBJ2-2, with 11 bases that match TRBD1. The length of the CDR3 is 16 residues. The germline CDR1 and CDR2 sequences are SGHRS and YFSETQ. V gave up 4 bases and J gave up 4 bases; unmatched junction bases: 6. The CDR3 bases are TGCGCCAGCAGCCCGTTCGGGACAGGGGGCACCGGGGAGCTGTTTTTT. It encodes CASSPFGTGGTGELFF.

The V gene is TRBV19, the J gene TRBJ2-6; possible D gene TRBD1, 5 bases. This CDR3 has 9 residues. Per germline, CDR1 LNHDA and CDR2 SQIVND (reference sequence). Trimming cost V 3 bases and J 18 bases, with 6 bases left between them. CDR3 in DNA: TGTGCCAGTAGTATCGACAGGACTTTC. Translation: CASSIDRTF.

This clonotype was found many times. Written as DNA, the CDR3 is TGTGCCAGCAGCTCAAGGAGGGTAGGGGAAAAACTGTTTTTT. Residues: CASSSRRVGEKLFF. V gene TRBV7-8 combines with J gene TRBJ1-4; no clear D gene. The CDR3 contains 14 residues. With 4 bases removed from V and 8 bases from J, the gap between germline ends came to 14 bases. The germline gives CDR1 SGHVS, CDR2 FQNEAQ. The full variable domain, rest sourced from reference TRBV7-8 and TRBJ1-4, is GAGVSQSPRYKVAKRGQDVALRCDPISGHVSLFWYQQALGQGPEFLTYFQNEAQLDKSGLPSDRFFAERPEGSVSTLKIQRTQQEDSAVYLCASSSRRVGEKLFFGSGTQLSVL.